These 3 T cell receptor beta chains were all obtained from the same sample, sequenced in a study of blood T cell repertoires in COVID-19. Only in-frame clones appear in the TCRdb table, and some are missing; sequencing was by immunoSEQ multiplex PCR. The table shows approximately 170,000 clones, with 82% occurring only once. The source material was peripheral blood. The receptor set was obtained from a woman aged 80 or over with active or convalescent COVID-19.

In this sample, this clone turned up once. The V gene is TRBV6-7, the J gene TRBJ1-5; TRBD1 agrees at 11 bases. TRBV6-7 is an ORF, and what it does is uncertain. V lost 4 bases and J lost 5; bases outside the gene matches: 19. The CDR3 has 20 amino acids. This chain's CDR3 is CASSSHHQRQGQGEDQPQHF. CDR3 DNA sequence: TGTGCCAGCAGTTCCCACCACCAGCGCCAGGGACAGGGGGAGGATCAGCCCCAGCATTTT.

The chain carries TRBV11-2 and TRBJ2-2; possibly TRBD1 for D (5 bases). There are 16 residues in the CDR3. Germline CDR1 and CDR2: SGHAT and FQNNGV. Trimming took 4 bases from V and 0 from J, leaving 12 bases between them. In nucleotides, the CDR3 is TGTGCCAGCAGCTGGACCCGCAGGGCGAACACCGGGGAGCTGTTTTTT. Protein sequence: CASSWTRRANTGELFF. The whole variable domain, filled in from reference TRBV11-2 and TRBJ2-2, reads EAGVAQSPRYKIIEKRQSVAFWCNPISGHATLYWYQQILGQGPKLLIQFQNNGVVDDSQLPKDRFSAERLKGVDSTLKIQPAKLEDSAVYLCASSWTRRANTGELFFGEGSRLTVL.

For the CDR3, the DNA is TGTGCCAGCATCGGAGACTATAATTCACCCCTCCACTTT. This codes for CASIGDYNSPLHF. The J gene is TRBJ1-6, the V gene TRBV6-5; unclear D gene. CDR1 is MNHEY and CDR2 is SVGAGI in the germline V gene. Trimming left V 7 bases short and J 3 bases short, with 7 bases between. This CDR3 has 13 residues.